A single sample gave rise to the 25 T cell receptor beta chains below, sequenced in a study of T cells expressing NK-cell markers. TCRdb reprocessed the 5' RACE reads and stores each CDR3 protein as one record, lacking DNA. The sample holds some 410,000 distinct CDR3 sequences. The sample comprised blood T cells: a sorted CD56 or NKG2C T cell subset, CD4+ or CD8+ T cells, or bulk PBMC T cells (not recorded which). The receptor source for this set is a woman between 18 and 69 years old in good health.

The chain recombines TRBV12-3 or TRBV12-4 with TRBJ1-5. The CDR3 is made up of 16 amino acids. The CDR3 region is CASSPLAGGVGQPQHF.

The V gene is TRBV30, the J gene TRBJ2-5; the D call from TCRdb, TRBD1, cannot be confirmed without DNA. CDR3 length: 14 residues. CDR1 is GTSNPN and CDR2 is SVGIG in the germline V gene (reference sequence). The CDR3 region is CARSGHGGEETQYF.

J is TRBJ2-1 and V is TRBV29-1; TCRdb's D call of TRBD1 is untestable without DNA. CDR1 and CDR2 from the germline V gene are SQVTM and ANQGSEA. There are 12 residues in the CDR3. The CDR3 is CSGDRPFNEQFF.

V usage is TRBV6-1 and J usage is TRBJ2-1; no DNA is available, so the TRBD2 call from TCRdb remains unchecked. Germline CDR1 is MNHNS and CDR2 is SASEGT. The CDR3 loop spans 15 amino acids. The chain's CDR3 is CASSGSSGGYNEQFF.

The V gene is TRBV20-1, the J gene TRBJ1-4; TCRdb reports TRBD1, a call that lacks DNA to check it against. This CDR3 spans 13 amino acids. The germline gives CDR1 DFQATT, CDR2 SNEGSKA (reference sequence). The CDR3 is CSARRGQDEKLFF.

The chain joins TRBV20-1 to TRBJ2-2; TCRdb's D call of TRBD1 is untestable without DNA. Germline V CDR1 and CDR2: DFQATT, SNEGSKA (reference sequence). The CDR3 totals 15 residues. CDR3 protein: CSAFYPGGKTGELFF.

Here the CDR3 reads CSANRWDRPNYGDTF. The chain employs TRBV20-1 and TRBJ1-2; TCRdb names TRBD1, which stays unverified in the absence of DNA. The CDR3 spans 15 residues. Germline CDR1 DFQATT, CDR2 SNEGSKA (reference sequence).

The V and J genes are TRBV11-2 and TRBJ2-1. CDR1 and CDR2 from the germline V gene are SGHAT and FQNNGV. This CDR3 has 12 amino acids. CDR3: CASTHNYNEQFF.

The chain joins TRBV7-2 to TRBJ2-5; the D call from TCRdb, TRBD1, cannot be confirmed without DNA. CDR1 SGHTA and CDR2 FQGNSA come from the germline V gene. The CDR3 totals 15 residues. The CDR3: CASSLVLSGAETQYF.

The chain uses TRBV20-1 and TRBJ2-3. The CDR3 has 15 amino acids. In germline, CDR1 is DFQATT, CDR2 SNEGSKA (reference sequence). CDR3 protein: CSANPLTASTDTQYF.

V and J are TRBV11-3 and TRBJ2-3; lacking DNA, the TRBD1 call made by TCRdb goes unchecked. This CDR3 has 15 residues. CDR1 SGHNT and CDR2 YENEEA come from the germline V gene. The CDR3 sequence: CASSLRTGNTDTQYF.

This rearrangement joins TRBV4-3 to TRBJ2-5. This CDR3 comprises 12 residues. Germline values: CDR1 LGHNA, CDR2 YSLEER. The CDR3 is CASSSDQETQYF.

The chain combines TRBV27 with TRBJ2-3; TCRdb returns TRBD1, unconfirmable since there is no DNA. CDR1 is MNHEY and CDR2 is SMNVEV in the germline V gene (reference sequence). The CDR3 consists of 17 residues. CDR3 in amino acids: CASSSQGRGPSTDTQYF.

CDR3 protein: CASSQARPVFGSTDTQYF. This chain uses TRBV14 with TRBJ2-3; TCRdb returns TRBD2, unconfirmable since there is no DNA. The CDR3 loop spans 18 amino acids. Germline CDR1 SGHDN, CDR2 FVKESK.

The chain links TRBV29-1 to TRBJ1-2; as DNA is missing, the TRBD1 call by TCRdb cannot be tested. Germline V gives CDR1 SQVTM, CDR2 ANQGSEA. The CDR3 runs 11 residues. The CDR3 reads CSVGTGVGYTF.

This chain connects TRBV4-1 to TRBJ1-1; TCRdb's D call, TRBD1, is unchecked because there is no DNA. Germline values: CDR1 MGHRA, CDR2 YSYEKL. The CDR3 spans 15 residues. CDR3: CASSQSSGGGPEAFF.

The chain recombines TRBV4-3 with TRBJ2-7. The germline CDR1 and CDR2 sequences are LGHNA and YSLEER. This CDR3 has 14 residues. This CDR3 is CASSQYGSSHEQYF.

The chain joins TRBV4-3 to TRBJ2-3; TCRdb gives TRBD1 as the D gene, but with no DNA this cannot be confirmed. Germline assignment: CDR1 LGHNA and CDR2 YSLEER. CDR3 length equals 15 residues. The CDR3 loop reads CASSLRTPSTDTQYF.

The V call is TRBV7-3, the J call TRBJ2-1; without DNA, the TCRdb call of TRBD2 cannot be checked. The CDR3 has 16 residues. Germline V gives CDR1 SGHTA, CDR2 FQGTGA. The CDR3 loop reads CASSLTPWASSDEQFF.

This sequence joins TRBV20-1 and TRBJ1-2; TCRdb indicates TRBD1, and absent DNA this call remains unverified. Germline V gene lookup returns CDR1 DFQATT and CDR2 SNEGSKA (reference sequence). The length of the CDR3 is 14 residues. The CDR3: CSATLLGGADGYTF.

This chain joins TRBV15 and TRBJ2-3; the TCRdb D gene call, TRBD1, has no DNA to confirm it. In germline, CDR1 is LNHNV, CDR2 YYDKDF (reference sequence). The CDR3 length is 16 residues. The CDR3 is CATSRGNSGGDETQYF.

The CDR3 protein is CASSQSPGTGGKTNEKLFF. The chain uses TRBV4-3 and TRBJ1-4; TCRdb indicates TRBD1, and absent DNA this call remains unverified. The CDR3 contains 19 residues. Germline V CDR1 and CDR2: LGHNA, YSLEER.

Here the CDR3 reads CASTTSGGLNEAFF. The chain combines TRBV19 with TRBJ1-1. The CDR3 has 14 amino acids. Germline-derived CDR1 and CDR2 are LNHDA and SQIVND (reference sequence).

This chain links TRBV18 with TRBJ2-6; TCRdb picks TRBD1, but there is no DNA to check that call. This CDR3 region has 16 residues. From germline, CDR1 is KGHSH and CDR2 LQKENI. CDR3 sequence reads: CASSANTGVGANVLTF.

The rearrangement links TRBV5-1 to TRBJ2-2; TCRdb names TRBD2, which stays unverified in the absence of DNA. CDR3 size: 17 residues. Germline V gene lookup returns CDR1 SGHRS and CDR2 YFSETQ. The chain's CDR3 is CASSLSSGGPGTGELFF.